The source of this T cell receptor (beta chain) is a study of immune evolution from preneoplasia to lung adenocarcinoma. The CDR3 has 17 residues. The germline CDR1 and CDR2 sequences are SEHNR and FQNEAQ (reference sequence). The V end was cut by 5 bases, the J end by 6 bases, with 22 bases between. Method: immunoSEQ multiplex PCR; TCRdb's copy keeps in-frame clones and lacks some. The table has just over 4,000 clones, more than 75% seen once. The table lists this clone with a few counts. The sequencing input was FFPE invasive lung adenocarcinoma tissue. The receptor was derived from a person aged 70 to 80 with invasive lung adenocarcinoma. Some clones in this sample may be carry-over from other donors' samples. The chain joins TRBV7-9 to TRBJ2-2; no definite D call. CDR3 in amino acids: CASSPLPKNLEPGELFF. CDR3 DNA: TGTGCCAGCAGCCCGCTCCCGAAAAACCTAGAGCCCGGGGAGCTGTTTTTT.